A single sample is the source of the 32 T cell receptor beta chains below, sequenced in a study of T cell repertoires in cytomegalovirus infection. TCRdb passed the reads through MiXCR, listing each CDR3 protein once. The table lists about 600,000 distinct CDR3 sequences, 20% to 25% of them singletons. Sequences were obtained from CD8+ T cells from PBMCs. The receptor set was obtained from a human donor in good health (CMV status not recorded). Some clones in this sample may be carry-over from other donors' samples.

This rearrangement joins TRBV9 to TRBJ1-3; TRBD1 aligns across 8 bases. Germline CDR1 reads SGDLS; CDR2 reads YYNGEE. Trimming took 3 bases from V and 0 from J; bases not matched to a gene: 5. This CDR3 region has 16 residues. The chain's CDR3 is CASSDPGGTSGNTIYF. The CDR3 DNA is TGTGCCAGCAGCGACCCAGGGGGCACCTCTGGAAACACCATATATTTT.

The V call is TRBV29-1, the J call TRBJ2-3; maybe TRBD2 (5 bases). The CDR3 contains 15 residues. V was cut by 6 bases and J by 3 bases, with 19 bases left in between. Germline CDR1 is SQVTM and CDR2 is ANQGSEA. CDR3 loop: CSVVGSPANTDTQYF. CDR3 DNA: TGCAGCGTCGTGGGGAGCCCGGCCAATACAGATACGCAGTATTTT.

The chain carries TRBV6-4 and TRBJ2-1, with 11 bases identical to TRBD2. Per the germline V gene, CDR1 is MRHNA and CDR2 is SNTAGT. With 3 bases clipped from V and 2 bases from J, the junction kept 6 bases outside the gene matches. The CDR3 sequence is 17 residues long. CDR3 residues: CASSEFPSGGTYNEQFF. CDR3 nucleotides: TGTGCCAGCAGTGAATTTCCTAGCGGGGGGACCTACAATGAGCAGTTCTTC.

This clonotype was seen repeatedly, ten times or more. This chain links TRBV6-5 with TRBJ2-1; TRBD1 agrees at 7 bases. V was pared by 3 bases and J by 4 bases, with 3 bases of the junction left unmatched. In germline, CDR1 is MNHEY, CDR2 SVGAGI. This CDR3 is 14 amino acids long. CDR3 bases: TGTGCCAGCAGTTATTCGGGACAGTACAATGAGCAGTTCTTC. Protein product: CASSYSGQYNEQFF.

This clonotype occurred many times. The gene calls are TRBV7-6 and TRBJ2-1; 12 bases align to TRBD1. Trimming cost V 5 bases and J 7 bases; bases outside gene matches: 6. CDR1 SGHVS and CDR2 FNYEAQ come from the germline V gene. CDR3 size: 15 residues. CDR3 in amino acids: CASSPRGQGANEQFF. CDR3 bases: TGTGCCAGCAGCCCCCGGGGACAGGGGGCGAATGAGCAGTTCTTC.

In the case of this clonotype: A read error is possible here, since a much larger clone lies one base away. The rearrangement uses TRBV7-2 and TRBJ2-1; TRBD2 agrees at 9 bases. CDR3 length: 17 amino acids. V shed 2 bases, J shed 0 bases, and the junction held 5 bases outside the gene matches. The V gene's germline CDR1 is SGHTA and CDR2 FQGNSA. Here the CDR3 reads CASSLPSGGNSYNEQFF. In DNA form, the CDR3 reads TGTGCCAGCAGCTTACCCAGCGGGGGGAACTCCTACAATGAGCAGTTCTTC.

The V call is TRBV18, the J call TRBJ2-1; 8 bases agree with TRBD1. The V gene's germline CDR1 is KGHSH and CDR2 LQKENI. The length of the CDR3 is 14 residues. V shed 4 bases, J shed 5 bases, and the junction held 4 bases outside the gene matches. The CDR3, as DNA: TGTGCCAGCTCACGGACAGGGCTCGACAATGAGCAGTTCTTC. This sequence encodes CASSRTGLDNEQFF. Supplemented by reference TRBV18 and TRBJ2-1, the full variable domain reads NAGVMQNPRHLVRRRGQEARLRCSPMKGHSHVYWYRQLPEEGLKFMVYLQKENIIDESGMPKERFSAEFPKEGPSILRIQQVVRGDSAAYFCASSRTGLDNEQFFGPGTRLTVL.

This clonotype was detected only a few times. This sequence joins TRBV27 and TRBJ2-1, with TRBD2 matching 9 bases. The germline gives CDR1 MNHEY, CDR2 SMNVEV (reference sequence). This CDR3 has 16 amino acids. V lost 3 bases and J lost 1; bases outside the gene matches: 4. The CDR3 loop is CASSFIAGGSYNEQFF. CDR3 DNA: TGTGCCAGCAGTTTTATTGCGGGGGGGTCCTACAATGAGCAGTTCTTC.

Details on this clonotype: This may come from a read error, since a much larger clone is one base off. The chain has TRBV12-3 or TRBV12-4 and TRBJ2-1; TRBD1 is a possible D gene (5 bases). The CDR3 extends over 15 amino acids. As DNA, the CDR3 is TGTGCCAGCAGCCAGACAGCCTTCTCCTGCAATGAGCAGTTCTTC. Translation gives CASSQTAFSCNEQFF.

This clonotype was observed a few times. This chain joins TRBV12-3 or TRBV12-4 and TRBJ1-2; a possible D gene is TRBD1 (5 bases). Trimming left V 6 bases short and J 4 bases short, with 18 bases between. This CDR3 has 15 amino acids. CDR3 residues: CASRVNQGNGYGYTF. CDR3 DNA sequence: TGTGCCAGCAGGGTAAACCAGGGTAACGGCTATGGCTACACCTTC.

The chain is built from TRBV7-2 and TRBJ1-1, with 9 bases lining up with TRBD1. Germline loops: CDR1 SGHTA, CDR2 FQGNSA. V dropped 2 bases and J dropped 6; count of bases not matched to a gene: 7. The CDR3 covers 15 residues. DNA for the CDR3: TGTGCCAGCAGCTTACGGACAGGGGAATACCCTGAAGCTTTCTTT. This gives the protein CASSLRTGEYPEAFF.

The chain uses TRBV28 and TRBJ2-5; 8 positions match TRBD1. The germline V gene has CDR1 MDHEN and CDR2 SYDVKM. Trimming took 5 bases from V and 5 from J; bases not matched to a gene: 13. This CDR3 has 16 amino acids. The CDR3 spells CASSPRVTGGGETQYF. CDR3 in DNA: TGTGCCAGCAGTCCTCGCGTTACAGGGGGAGGTGAGACCCAGTACTTC.

There are a few counts of this clonotype. This chain links TRBV6-5 with TRBJ2-1; 11 bases align to TRBD2. Losses at the gene ends were 4 bases for V and 2 bases for J; bases not matched to a gene: 7. The CDR3 extends over 17 amino acids. Germline-derived CDR1 and CDR2 are MNHEY and SVGAGI. The CDR3 DNA is TGTGCCAGCAGTTTGTCCCAACTAGCGGGGGCCTACAATGAGCAGTTCTTC. This gives the protein CASSLSQLAGAYNEQFF.

Remarks on this clonotype: This could be a read error, since a much larger clone is one nucleotide away. The chain uses TRBV7-6 and TRBJ2-4; D possibly matches TRBD1 or TRBD2 (6 bases each). The V gene lost 5 bases and the J gene lost 0 bases, with 23 bases spanning the gap. This CDR3 region has 19 residues. The germline gives CDR1 SGHVS, CDR2 FNYEAQ. The CDR3 loop is CASSRLVVDRGLAKNIQYF. Here the CDR3 DNA reads TGTGCCAGCAGCCGACTAGTGGTGGATAGGGGGTTAGCCAAAAACATTCAGTACTTC.

This clonotype has a handful of counts. The chain recombines TRBV6-2 or TRBV6-3 with TRBJ2-3; 9 bases are shared with TRBD2. This CDR3 has 16 amino acids. CDR1 is MNHEY, CDR2 SVGEGT, per germline. V dropped 6 bases and J dropped 3; count of bases not matched to a gene: 10. Here the CDR3 DNA reads TGTGCCAGCAGCTCAATTATAGCGGGGGAGACAGATACGCAGTATTTT. It yields the protein CASSSIIAGETDTQYF.

Regarding this clonotype: One end of the junction is discordant with germline, which a read error may explain. The CDR3 reads CASSGPTMNSEAFF. The CDR3 DNA reads TGTGCCAGCAGCGGCCCGACAATGAACAGTGAAGCTTTCTTT. The rearrangement uses TRBV7-9 and TRBJ1-1; no reliable D call. Germline-derived CDR1 and CDR2 are SEHNR and FQNEAQ (reference sequence). This CDR3 is 14 amino acids long.

This clonotype was recorded at least ten times. V usage is TRBV7-6 and J usage is TRBJ2-3, with a tentative D call TRBD1 (6 bases). CDR1 and CDR2 from the germline V gene are SGHVS and FNYEAQ. Trimming took off 1 base at V and 2 bases at J, with 16 bases between the two ends. The CDR3 extends over 17 amino acids. The CDR3 bases are TGTGCCAGCAGCTTAGTACAGGGCCCCGATCTCACAGATACGCAGTATTTT. It specifies CASSLVQGPDLTDTQYF.

This clonotype was counted a few times. CDR3 sequence: CASSFHTDTQYF. CDR3 coding DNA: TGTGCCAGCAGCTTCCACACAGATACGCAGTATTTT. The V call is TRBV5-6, the J call TRBJ2-3, with D uncertain. The CDR3 is 12 amino acids. Between the trimmed V and J ends, which lost 2 bases and 2 bases, there was a span of 3 bases. Germline values: CDR1 SGHDT, CDR2 YYEEEE.

The V call is TRBV20-1, the J call TRBJ2-5, with D possibly matching TRBD2 (5 bases). Between the trimmed V and J ends, which lost 4 bases and 0 bases, there was a span of 15 bases. The CDR3 is made up of 15 amino acids. Germline V gives CDR1 DFQATT, CDR2 SNEGSKA (reference sequence). In nucleotides, the CDR3 is TGCAGTGCTACCCCGGAGCGGAAGTACCAAGAGACCCAGTACTTC. Its protein product is CSATPERKYQETQYF.

This clonotype was recorded at least ten times. The chain carries TRBV28 and TRBJ2-2, with 8 bases aligning to TRBD2. With V trimmed by 3 bases and J by 8 bases, 14 bases remained unmatched. There are 17 residues in the CDR3. Germline CDR1 is MDHEN and CDR2 is SYDVKM. CDR3 sequence (DNA): TGTGCCAGCAGTTTTCCCCGGGGGGGCTATTCGGCGGGGGAGCTGTTTTTT. As protein: CASSFPRGGYSAGELFF.

Points on this clonotype: One end of the junction is discordant with germline, which a read error may explain. The V and J genes are TRBV13 and TRBJ2-1, with 7 bases matching TRBD2. The CDR3 sequence is 16 residues long. The germline V gene encodes CDR1 PRHDT and CDR2 FYEKMQ (reference sequence). CDR3 sequence: CASSLAEVAGIYEQFF. The CDR3 DNA reads as TGCGCCAGCAGCTTGGCCGAGGTAGCGGGTATCTATGAGCAGTTCTTC.

The chain links TRBV4-1 to TRBJ1-5, with D possibly matching TRBD1 (6 bases). Germline-derived CDR1 and CDR2 are MGHRA and YSYEKL. This CDR3 has 15 residues. Trimming took off 5 bases at V and 5 bases at J, with 16 bases between the two ends. The CDR3 loop is CASSYSIQGDQPQHF. The CDR3 region has the DNA TGCGCCAGCAGCTATTCGATACAGGGAGATCAGCCCCAGCATTTT.

The gene calls are TRBV27 and TRBJ2-1; 8 nucleotides align to TRBD2. The CDR3 runs 14 residues. Germline V gives CDR1 MNHEY, CDR2 SMNVEV (reference sequence). V lost 4 bases, J lost 6 bases, and 5 bases stayed unmatched. CDR3 sequence reads: CASSSGLVVNEQFF. The CDR3 DNA reads TGTGCCAGCAGTTCGGGACTAGTGGTCAATGAGCAGTTCTTC.

This clonotype has at least ten counts. The chain combines TRBV4-1 with TRBJ2-1; D possibly corresponds to TRBD2 (5 bases). V lost 0 bases, J lost 4 bases, and 19 bases lay in between. The germline V gene has CDR1 MGHRA and CDR2 YSYEKL. CDR3 size: 18 residues. CDR3 sequence reads: CASSQDGGSGGIYNEQFF. In DNA form, the CDR3 reads TGCGCCAGCAGCCAAGACGGTGGGTCCGGAGGTATATACAATGAGCAGTTCTTC.

The gene calls are TRBV6-2 or TRBV6-3 and TRBJ2-7, with 8 positions matching TRBD1. The germline V gene has CDR1 MNHEY and CDR2 SVGEGT. The CDR3 consists of 15 residues. The J segment lost 5 bases and the V segment lost 4 bases, leaving 10 bases of the junction unmatched. The CDR3, as DNA: TGTGCCAGCAGTTTGGACAGGGATACTTCTGACGAGCAGTACGTC. Its translation: CASSLDRDTSDEQYV.

Notes on this clonotype: Given a much more abundant clone one base away, this may be a read error. As DNA, the CDR3 is TGTGCCAGCAGCTTGTCGACAGGGGGCGTTTACGGCTACACCTTC. This sequence encodes CASSLSTGGVYGYTF. The V gene is TRBV7-2, the J gene TRBJ1-2; 10 positions match TRBD1. Germline values: CDR1 SGHTA, CDR2 FQGNSA. CDR3 length equals 15 residues. Germline trimming cut 3 bases from V and 8 bases from J; bases unmatched to any gene: 9.

The J gene is TRBJ2-1, the V gene TRBV9; no firm D call. The germline V and J ends were trimmed by 5 bases and 5 bases, with 17 bases remaining between them. Germline V gene lookup returns CDR1 SGDLS and CDR2 YYNGEE. CDR3 size: 15 residues. CDR3 sequence (DNA): TGTGCCAGCAGTGCGACGGGTACCACGGACAATGAGCAGTTCTTC. It codes for CASSATGTTDNEQFF.

The chain combines TRBV7-2 with TRBJ2-7, with 9 bases aligning to TRBD2. CDR3 length equals 16 residues. The germline CDR1 and CDR2 sequences are SGHTA and FQGNSA. The CDR3, as DNA: TGTGCCAGCAGCTTAGATAGCGGGGGTCCCTTATACGAGCAGTGCGTC. Its protein product is CASSLDSGGPLYEQCV.

The V call is TRBV14, the J call TRBJ2-7; 11 nucleotides align to TRBD1. Germline CDR1 and CDR2: SGHDN and FVKESK. J gave up 3 bases and V 1 base, and 11 bases lay outside the gene matches. The CDR3 sequence is 18 residues long. The CDR3 loop reads CASSQARARDRGYYEQYF. The DNA of the CDR3 is TGTGCCAGCAGCCAAGCCCGAGCCCGGGACAGGGGGTACTACGAGCAGTACTTC.

The rearrangement links TRBV15 to TRBJ2-1; 8 nucleotides line up with TRBD2. CDR3 length: 17 residues. V gave up 6 bases and J gave up 5 bases; unmatched junction bases: 15. Germline-derived CDR1 and CDR2 are LNHNV and YYDKDF (reference sequence). The chain's CDR3 is CATSWTSLAEYDNEQFF. The CDR3, as DNA: TGTGCCACCAGTTGGACTAGCTTAGCCGAGTACGACAATGAGCAGTTCTTC.

The chain links TRBV5-6 to TRBJ2-3, with 7 bases identical to TRBD2. This CDR3 comprises 13 residues. Germline lookup yields CDR1 SGHDT and CDR2 YYEEEE. J gave up 8 bases and V 3 bases, and 6 bases lay outside the gene matches. The CDR3 sequence: CASSSGGWSTQYF. The CDR3 DNA is TGTGCCAGCAGCTCGGGGGGTTGGTCTACGCAGTATTTT. The full variable domain, rest sourced from reference TRBV5-6 and TRBJ2-3, is DAGVTQSPTHLIKTRGQQVTLRCSPKSGHDTVSWYQQALGQGPQFIFQYYEEEERQRGNFPDRFSGHQFPNYSSELNVNALLLGDSALYLCASSSGGWSTQYFGPGTRLTVL.

Only a few counts were recorded for this clonotype. V and J are TRBV6-5 and TRBJ2-7; TRBD2 might be the D (5 bases). V lost 8 bases, J lost 1 base, and 12 bases lay in between. The CDR3 extends over 13 amino acids. CDR1 and CDR2 from the germline V gene are MNHEY and SVGAGI. CDR3 region: CASGRGISYEQYF. The CDR3 DNA sequence: TGTGCCAGCGGTCGAGGGATATCCTACGAGCAGTACTTC.